The clone carrying this T cell receptor (beta chain) showed up many times. This sample was taken from a study of low-dose radiotherapy and immunotherapy resistance in tumors. Turning to the study itself: In Cohort 2, 1 Gy per fraction was delivered every two weeks, for a total of 13 Gy over 26 weeks. Intravenous administration to patients comprised nivolumab at 240 mg every two weeks and ipilimumab at 1 mg/kg every six weeks. Administration of intravenous cyclophosphamide at 200 mg/m2 took place every two weeks, one day before radiation and immunotherapy.

Covering alpha and beta chains, TRAV- and TRBV-specific primers were used for the first-strand cDNA. Using a constant-region primer together with a V-primer adapter, TCRs were subjected to 20 PCR cycles of amplification. With in vitro transcription, the isolated mRNA was amplified. TCRdb redid the calling of the reads with MiXCR, one entry per CDR3 protein. The sample includes some 85,000 distinct CDR3 sequences, under 20% of them seen just once. V lost 6 bases and J 0 bases, leaving 18 bases between the germline ends. Germline V gene data show CDR1 as DFQATT and CDR2 as SNEGSKA (reference sequence). The CDR3 is 15 residues long. This sample's time point: before trial treatment.

V and J are TRBV20-1 and TRBJ2-7, with D possibly being TRBD2 (7 bases). The sample in question was PBMCs, obtained before treatment. This clonotype was sampled from a male donor with prostate cancer. CDR3 nucleotides: TGCAGTGCCGTGGGAGGGGGGGTAAGCTCCTACGAGCAGTACTTC. Its translation: CSAVGGGVSSYEQYF.